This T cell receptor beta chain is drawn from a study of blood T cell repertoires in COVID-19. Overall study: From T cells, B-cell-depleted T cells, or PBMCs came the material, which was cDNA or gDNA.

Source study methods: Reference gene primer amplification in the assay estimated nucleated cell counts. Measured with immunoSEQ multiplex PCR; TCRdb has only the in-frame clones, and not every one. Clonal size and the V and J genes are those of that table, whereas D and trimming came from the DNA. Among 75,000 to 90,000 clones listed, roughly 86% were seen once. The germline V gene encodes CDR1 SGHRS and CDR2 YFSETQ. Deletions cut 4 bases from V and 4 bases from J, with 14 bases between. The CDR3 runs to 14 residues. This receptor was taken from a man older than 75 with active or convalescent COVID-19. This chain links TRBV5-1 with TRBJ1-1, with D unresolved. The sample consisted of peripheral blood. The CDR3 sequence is CASSPLEGGTEAFF. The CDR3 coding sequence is TGCGCCAGCAGCCCCCTCGAGGGCGGCACTGAAGCTTTCTTT.